This T cell receptor beta chain is drawn from a study of T cell changes during pregnancy in multiple sclerosis. Germline V gene data show CDR1 as SGDLS and CDR2 as YYNGEE. V lost 0 bases and J 13 bases, leaving 10 bases between the germline ends. This CDR3 is built from 11 residues. Sequencing used immunoSEQ multiplex PCR; TCRdb keeps in-frame clones, though not all of them. The data contain tens of thousands of clones, around nine tenths of them singletons. The chain couples TRBV9 to TRBJ1-1; maybe TRBD1 (5 bases). The receptor's source is a female donor in good health, enrolled as a control in a pregnancy study. The sequencing used peripheral blood, collected after pregnancy. The CDR3: CASSVEGKVFF. CDR3 nucleotide sequence: TGTGCCAGCAGCGTAGAGGGGAAAGTTTTCTTT.